This passage covers 31 T cell receptor beta chains from one sample sequenced in a study of blood T cell repertoires in COVID-19. Method: immunoSEQ multiplex PCR; TCRdb's copy keeps in-frame clones and lacks some. There are 400,000 to 450,000 clones in the sample; roughly 91% occur only once, and more than 0.55% lies in the top ten. Sequencing used PBMCs or T cells enriched from blood (not recorded which). The receptors shown here come from a man between 18 and 29 years old who had recovered from COVID-19.

The gene calls are TRBV12-5 and TRBJ2-3; D is possibly TRBD1 (6 bases). V was trimmed by 0 bases and J by 4 bases, leaving 14 bases between them. The length of the CDR3 is 16 residues. CDR1 and CDR2 from the germline V gene are LGHNT and FRNRAP. The CDR3 bases are TGTGCTAGTGGTTTGGTAACAGGGTTGTTGGCAGATACGCAGTATTTT. Its translation is CASGLVTGLLADTQYF.

This chain connects TRBV12-2 to TRBJ1-2; the D segment call TRBD1 is taken from the table without a DNA check. TRBV12-2 is given as a pseudogene. The CDR3 contains 15 residues. DNA of the CDR3: TGTGCAAGTCGCTTTTTTCAGGGCCAGATCGGTGGCTACACCTTC. Its translation is CASRFFQGQIGGYTF.

The rearrangement links TRBV18 to TRBJ2-1, with D possibly TRBD2 on 6 matching bases. Trimming removed 2 bases at V and 8 bases at J, with 16 bases between. Germline CDR1 reads KGHSH; CDR2 reads LQKENI. This CDR3 is 15 amino acids long. The CDR3 DNA follows: TGTGCCAGCTCACCATCTAGCGTGGGTGTCGATGAGCAGTTCTTC. Encoded protein: CASSPSSVGVDEQFF.

This chain joins TRBV5-8 and TRBJ1-2; TRBD1 is a possible D gene (6 bases). The CDR3 covers 14 residues. CDR1 is SGHTS and CDR2 is YDEGEE in the germline V gene. V was trimmed by 2 bases and J by 4 bases, leaving 12 bases between them. CDR3 amino acids: CASSFRDKLYGYTF. CDR3 bases: TGTGCCAGCAGCTTTCGGGACAAGCTCTATGGCTACACCTTC.

The rearrangement uses TRBV18 and TRBJ1-1, with D unresolved. The CDR3 runs to 12 residues. V gave up 3 bases and J gave up 2 bases, with 4 bases separating them. CDR1 is KGHSH and CDR2 is LQKENI in the germline V gene. CDR3 sequence (DNA): TGTGCCAGCTCACCTATCAACACTGAAGCTTTCTTT. This sequence encodes CASSPINTEAFF.

This clone has only one observation. The chain couples TRBV5-1 to TRBJ2-3; unclear D gene. Trimming took off 5 bases at V and 1 base at J, with 8 bases between the two ends. Germline assignment: CDR1 SGHRS and CDR2 YFSETQ. This CDR3 comprises 13 residues. The CDR3 region has the DNA TGCGCCAGCAGTTTAAGCGGCACAGATACGCAGTATTTT. Translating it yields CASSLSGTDTQYF.

The chain has TRBV6-1 and TRBJ1-2, with D maybe TRBD1 (6 bases). The germline CDR1 and CDR2 sequences are MNHNS and SASEGT. The CDR3 contains 14 residues. V lost 0 bases and J 8 bases, leaving 13 bases between the germline ends. CDR3 in amino acids: CASSEAGGGRGYTF. DNA of the CDR3: TGTGCCAGCAGTGAAGCGGGCGGGGGCCGGGGCTACACCTTC.

The rearrangement links TRBV3-1 (or the pseudogene TRBV3-2) to TRBJ1-5; no firm D call. V lost 4 bases, J lost 2 bases, and 6 bases lay in between. This CDR3 has 13 residues. Germline CDR1 is LGHDT and CDR2 is YNNKEL (reference sequence). The CDR3 DNA sequence: TGTGCCAGCAGCCCCACAGGCAATCAGCCCCAGCATTTT. It codes for CASSPTGNQPQHF.

The chain has TRBV5-1 and TRBJ2-1; possible D gene TRBD1, 5 bases. From germline, CDR1 is SGHRS and CDR2 YFSETQ. Deletions cut 0 bases from V and 0 bases from J, with 13 bases between. The CDR3 has 17 residues. For the CDR3, the DNA is TGCGCCAGCAGCTTGGGGGGCGTACAGTTCTCCTACAATGAGCAGTTCTTC. Amino acid sequence: CASSLGGVQFSYNEQFF.

This clone was detected only once. The V and J genes are TRBV10-3 and TRBJ2-1; the match to TRBD2 covers 10 bases. The CDR3 is made up of 14 amino acids. Germline assignment: CDR1 ENHRY and CDR2 SYGVKD. V shed 7 bases and J 7 bases; nucleotides not matched to a gene: 7. The CDR3 is CAIKSLSGRNEQFF. The CDR3 coding sequence is TGTGCCATCAAGAGCCTTAGCGGGAGGAATGAGCAGTTCTTC.

V and J are TRBV4-1 and TRBJ2-3; no clear D gene. The germline V gene has CDR1 MGHRA and CDR2 YSYEKL. CDR3 length: 15 amino acids. Trimming stripped 3 bases from V and 0 bases from J, with 10 bases between. The CDR3 region has the DNA TGCGCCAGCAGCCAGATTCCTACTAGCACAGATACGCAGTATTTT. This gives the protein CASSQIPTSTDTQYF.

The rearrangement links TRBV5-6 to TRBJ2-7; 7 positions match TRBD2. Trimming at V came to 3 bases and at J to 2 bases, leaving 2 bases not matched to a gene. This CDR3 spans 13 amino acids. CDR1 and CDR2 from the germline V gene are SGHDT and YYEEEE. The chain's CDR3 is CASSWAGAYEQYF. The CDR3 bases are TGTGCCAGCAGCTGGGCGGGAGCCTACGAGCAGTACTTC.

This clone occurred once. The chain carries TRBV5-4 and TRBJ2-3; TRBD1 is a possible D gene (5 bases). This CDR3 is 16 amino acids long. Trimming took off 0 bases at V and 0 bases at J, with 11 bases between the two ends. CDR1 SGHNT and CDR2 YYREEE come from the germline V gene (reference sequence). CDR3 loop: CASSLEAGLSTDTQYF. The CDR3 region has the DNA TGTGCCAGCAGCTTGGAGGCAGGGCTAAGCACAGATACGCAGTATTTT.

V and J are TRBV3-1 (or the pseudogene TRBV3-2) and TRBJ2-5, with TRBD2 identical over 11 bases. CDR1 and CDR2 (germline): LGHDT, YNNKEL (reference sequence). This CDR3 spans 15 amino acids. After removal of 1 base from V and 5 bases from J, the junction contained 3 bases not matched to a gene. Here the CDR3 reads CASSQATSGGETQYF. In DNA form, the CDR3 reads TGTGCCAGCAGCCAAGCAACTAGCGGGGGTGAGACCCAGTACTTC.

The V gene is TRBV11-2, the J gene TRBJ2-1; possible D gene TRBD2, 7 bases. V lost 2 bases, J lost 7 bases, and 12 bases lay in between. CDR1 is SGHAT, CDR2 FQNNGV, per germline. The CDR3 sequence is 14 residues long. Here the CDR3 reads CASSLWGGPNEQFF. CDR3 coding DNA: TGTGCCAGCAGCTTATGGGGGGGGCCGAATGAGCAGTTCTTC.

The rearrangement joins TRBV5-1 to TRBJ1-6, with D possibly TRBD1 on 5 matching bases. The germline V gene has CDR1 SGHRS and CDR2 YFSETQ. The CDR3 extends over 15 amino acids. Trimming took 0 bases from V and 10 from J, leaving 14 bases between them. In DNA form, the CDR3 reads TGCGCCAGCAGCTTGGCCATAGGGGCGAACTCACCCCTCCACTTT. Encoded protein: CASSLAIGANSPLHF.

V is TRBV11-2 and J is TRBJ2-1; TRBD2 matches at 14 bases. Germline V gene lookup returns CDR1 SGHAT and CDR2 FQNNGV. Trimming at V came to 5 bases and at J to 9 bases, leaving 6 bases not matched to a gene. This CDR3 has 15 amino acids. The CDR3 sequence: CASSQGLAGGSEQFF. For the CDR3, the DNA is TGTGCCAGCAGCCAAGGACTAGCGGGAGGTAGTGAGCAGTTCTTC.

This clone was seen a single time. This chain links TRBV4-2 with TRBJ2-7; D gene unclear. Trimming took off 1 base at V and 3 bases at J, with 10 bases between the two ends. The germline V gene encodes CDR1 LGHNA and CDR2 YNFKEQ. There are 14 residues in the CDR3. CDR3 sequence reads: CASSQALERYEQYF. In DNA, the CDR3 is TGTGCCAGCAGCCAAGCCTTAGAACGCTACGAGCAGTACTTC.

The CDR3 reads CASSLRGYDQPQHF. Here the CDR3 DNA reads TGTGCCAGCAGTTTACGAGGTTATGATCAGCCCCAGCATTTT. The chain has TRBV27 and TRBJ1-5; no definite D call. The V end was cut by 2 bases, the J end by 5 bases, with 10 bases between. Germline-derived CDR1 and CDR2 are MNHEY and SMNVEV (reference sequence). The CDR3 totals 14 residues.

The rearrangement joins TRBV19 to TRBJ2-3, with 9 positions matching TRBD1. Germline-derived CDR1 and CDR2 are LNHDA and SQIVND (reference sequence). This CDR3 has 16 residues. Unmatched junction bases numbered 12, after V lost 8 bases and J lost 3 bases. The CDR3 is CASSLYRDRVTDTQYF. CDR3 bases: TGTGCCAGTTCCCTATACCGGGACAGGGTGACAGATACGCAGTATTTT. Supplemented by reference TRBV19 and TRBJ2-3, the full variable domain reads DGGITQSPKYLFRKEGQNVTLSCEQNLNHDAMYWYRQDPGQGLRLIYYSQIVNDFQKGDIAEGYSVSREKKESFPLTVTSAQKNPTAFYLCASSLYRDRVTDTQYFGPGTRLTVL.

This clone was seen a single time. CDR3 in amino acids: CASSPGTGYQPQHF. The CDR3 DNA reads as TGTGCCAGCTCGCCCGGGACAGGGTATCAGCCCCAGCATTTT. This chain connects TRBV18 to TRBJ1-5, with 9 bases that match TRBD1. From germline, CDR1 is KGHSH and CDR2 LQKENI. The trim removed 6 bases at V and 5 bases at J, leaving 5 bases unmatched. CDR3 length: 14 amino acids.

This rearrangement joins TRBV29-1 to TRBJ1-2; a possible D gene is TRBD1 (6 bases). The CDR3 extends over 11 amino acids. Trimming pared 5 bases from V and 8 bases from J, leaving 12 bases between. Germline V gene lookup returns CDR1 SQVTM and CDR2 ANQGSEA. CDR3 sequence: CSVTQGKGYTF. CDR3 in DNA: TGCAGCGTTACCCAGGGGAAAGGCTACACCTTC. The full variable domain, rest sourced from reference TRBV29-1 and TRBJ1-2, is SAVISQKPSRDICQRGTSLTIQCQVDSQVTMMFWYRQQPGQSLTLIATANQGSEATYESGFVIDKFPISRPNLTFSTLTVSNMSPEDSSIYLCSVTQGKGYTFGSGTRLTVV.

J is TRBJ1-6 and V is TRBV6-1; 9 bases are shared with TRBD1. This CDR3 has 16 residues. CDR1 is MNHNS, CDR2 SASEGT, per germline. V trimming: 4 bases; J trimming: 9 bases; junction bases outside the gene matches: 10. CDR3 sequence: CASSGMDRGKGSPLHF. Here the CDR3 DNA reads TGTGCCAGCAGTGGGATGGACAGGGGAAAAGGTTCACCCCTCCACTTT.

This clone was seen only once. This sequence joins TRBV6-5 and TRBJ1-1; 7 bases are a match to TRBD1. With V trimmed by 6 bases and J by 7 bases, 8 bases remained unmatched. CDR3 length: 13 residues. Germline-derived CDR1 and CDR2 are MNHEY and SVGAGI. The DNA of the CDR3 is TGTGCCAGCAGGCCTACAGACAGGGATGAAGCTTTCTTT. It specifies CASRPTDRDEAFF.

The CDR3 region is CACSTGTGSTEAFF. The CDR3 DNA reads as TGTGCCTGTTCTACCGGGACCGGGAGCACTGAAGCTTTCTTT. This rearrangement joins TRBV30 to TRBJ1-1, with a possible D match to TRBD1 (5 bases). From germline, CDR1 is GTSNPN and CDR2 SVGIG (reference sequence). The CDR3 extends over 14 amino acids. Trimming removed 6 bases from V and 4 bases from J, with 18 bases in between.

This clone was seen once. The V gene is TRBV3-1 (or the pseudogene TRBV3-2), the J gene TRBJ1-1, with 7 nucleotides matching TRBD1. Germline loops: CDR1 LGHDT, CDR2 YNNKEL (reference sequence). The CDR3 totals 12 residues. The V and J ends lost 11 bases and 1 base, in that order; junction bases with no gene match: 4. The CDR3 here is CAARTGNTEAFF. The CDR3 region has the DNA TGTGCCGCCAGGACAGGGAACACTGAAGCTTTCTTT.

The chain combines TRBV18 with TRBJ1-5; 10 nucleotides agree with TRBD1. V trimming: 3 bases; J trimming: 3 bases; junction bases outside the gene matches: 2. The CDR3 extends over 15 amino acids. Germline CDR1 KGHSH, CDR2 LQKENI. The DNA for the CDR3 is TGTGCCAGCTCACCGGGACAGGGGCCCAATCAGCCCCAGCATTTT. Its translation is CASSPGQGPNQPQHF.

This clone was detected once. The CDR3 reads CASSLKGGNEQFF. In DNA, the CDR3 is TGCGCCAGCAGCTTGAAAGGGGGCAATGAGCAGTTCTTC. This chain connects TRBV5-1 to TRBJ2-1, with a tentative D call TRBD1 (6 bases). V lost 1 base, J lost 6 bases, and 8 bases lay in between. Germline V gene data show CDR1 as SGHRS and CDR2 as YFSETQ. This CDR3 is 13 amino acids long.

The rearrangement links TRBV19 to TRBJ2-2, with a tentative D call TRBD1 (6 bases). V dropped 0 bases and J dropped 6 bases, with 11 bases sitting between them. Germline assignment: CDR1 LNHDA and CDR2 SQIVND (reference sequence). The CDR3 totals 15 residues. Written as DNA, the CDR3 is TGTGCCAGTAGTATAGACACAGGGCCGGCCGGGGAGCTGTTTTTT. Protein sequence: CASSIDTGPAGELFF.

The chain couples TRBV29-1 to TRBJ2-7; D is possibly TRBD1 (6 bases). The CDR3 is made up of 14 amino acids. The germline V gene encodes CDR1 SQVTM and CDR2 ANQGSEA. The germline V and J ends were trimmed by 6 bases and 8 bases, with 23 bases remaining between them. This CDR3 is CSVILGAADFKQYF. CDR3 in DNA: TGCAGCGTAATTTTGGGGGCAGCCGACTTTAAGCAGTACTTC.

The CDR3 bases are TGTGCCAGCAGCCTCTCTCCGGGACAGGGTCTAAAGACCGGGGAGCTGTTTTTT. It is translated as CASSLSPGQGLKTGELFF. The chain has TRBV7-9 and TRBJ2-2, with 9 bases matching TRBD1. Trimming took 5 bases from V and 5 from J; bases not matched to a gene: 15. The germline V gene has CDR1 SEHNR and CDR2 FQNEAQ (reference sequence). The CDR3 contains 18 residues.